The 14 T cell receptor beta chains listed next were all sequenced from one sample in a study of OX40 agonist ivuxolimab in advanced cancers. Produced via immunoSEQ multiplex PCR; TCRdb's table is partial and in-frame only. The sample lists about 89,000 clones, around nine tenths occurring once. The sequenced sample was CD4+ or CD8+ T cells sorted from blood, obtained in a trial of the OX40 agonist ivuxolimab. Receptors originate from an adult with an advanced solid tumor such as melanoma, head and neck, liver or kidney cancer.

The V call is TRBV27, the J call TRBJ2-7; the D gene is possibly TRBD2 (6 bases). Trimming removed 7 bases from V and 2 bases from J, with 18 bases in between. CDR1 MNHEY and CDR2 SMNVEV come from the germline V gene (reference sequence). This CDR3 comprises 15 residues. The CDR3 nucleotides are TGTGCCAGCAATACGGGGAGGCCGCGGACCTACGAGCAGTACTTC. Translated, it gives CASNTGRPRTYEQYF.

The chain combines TRBV19 with TRBJ1-5, with 9 bases aligning to TRBD1. V trimming: 3 bases; J trimming: 3 bases; junction bases outside the gene matches: 6. This CDR3 spans 16 amino acids. Germline V gene lookup returns CDR1 LNHDA and CDR2 SQIVND (reference sequence). The CDR3 DNA reads as TGTGCCAGTAGTATTCCCGGGACAGGGAACAATCAGCCCCAGCATTTT. Protein sequence: CASSIPGTGNNQPQHF.

The chain couples TRBV5-6 to TRBJ2-3, with a tentative D call TRBD2 (6 bases). From germline, CDR1 is SGHDT and CDR2 YYEEEE. With 0 bases removed from V and 3 bases from J, the gap between germline ends came to 14 bases. The CDR3 has 16 amino acids. The DNA for the CDR3 is TGTGCCAGCAGCTTGGGGAGCGTCGGGAGAACAGATACGCAGTATTTT. Translated, it gives CASSLGSVGRTDTQYF.

V gene TRBV19 combines with J gene TRBJ2-3; 8 bases fit TRBD2. CDR3 length equals 15 residues. J gave up 4 bases and V 5 bases, and 8 bases lay outside the gene matches. CDR1 and CDR2 from the germline V gene are LNHDA and SQIVND (reference sequence). The CDR3 DNA follows: TGTGCCAGTAGTTCCCAAGCGGGGGCCGCAGATACGCAGTATTTT. Residues: CASSSQAGAADTQYF.

This clone was counted between two and nine times. The chain carries TRBV11-2 and TRBJ2-2, with D unresolved. The germline gives CDR1 SGHAT, CDR2 FQNNGV. The CDR3 covers 12 residues. Trimming left V 6 bases short and J 6 bases short, with 8 bases between. The CDR3 DNA reads as TGTGCCAGCAGGCGGCAGGCCGGGGAGCTGTTTTTT. It codes for CASRRQAGELFF.

This clone was recorded a few times. The chain is built from TRBV5-6 and TRBJ2-5; 9 nucleotides match TRBD2. The CDR3 contains 14 residues. V gave up 5 bases and J gave up 5 bases; unmatched junction bases: 7. Germline V gene data show CDR1 as SGHDT and CDR2 as YYEEEE. Written as DNA, the CDR3 is TGTGCCAGCAGTATGCGGGGGGGCCGGGAGACCCAGTACTTC. Translating gives CASSMRGGRETQYF.

This chain links TRBV7-9 with TRBJ2-2; the D is unclear. The V end lost 1 base, the J end lost 4 bases, and 10 bases lay between the germline ends. The CDR3 has 15 amino acids. Germline CDR1 SEHNR, CDR2 FQNEAQ (reference sequence). CDR3 loop: CASSLEASGTGELFF. The CDR3 DNA reads TGTGCCAGCAGCTTAGAGGCTTCGGGCACCGGGGAGCTGTTTTTT.

Points on this clone: Other nucleotide sequences in the sample specify the same CDR3. The gene calls are TRBV19 and TRBJ1-1; 7 bases match TRBD1. Trimming took 6 bases from V and 3 from J; bases not matched to a gene: 4. CDR1 LNHDA and CDR2 SQIVND come from the germline V gene (reference sequence). There are 13 residues in the CDR3. The CDR3 DNA is TGTGCCAGTAGCGTTGACAGGGACACTGAAGCTTTCTTT. Its protein is CASSVDRDTEAFF.

The V call is TRBV30, the J call TRBJ2-7, with TRBD2 identical over 9 bases. V trimming: 4 bases; J trimming: 4 bases; junction bases outside the gene matches: 5. CDR1 and CDR2 from the germline V gene are GTSNPN and SVGIG (reference sequence). The CDR3 is 13 amino acids. The DNA of the CDR3 is TGTGCCTGGAATGCGGGGGGGCCGTACGAGCAGTACTTC. Protein: CAWNAGGPYEQYF.

This rearrangement joins TRBV6-5 to TRBJ1-2; no firm D call. Germline V gives CDR1 MNHEY, CDR2 SVGAGI. V lost 7 bases and J 6 bases, leaving 15 bases between the germline ends. This CDR3 is built from 13 residues. The CDR3 sequence: CASTLGGIHGYTF. CDR3 sequence (DNA): TGTGCCAGCACGTTAGGAGGCATCCATGGCTACACCTTC.

This chain uses TRBV5-1 with TRBJ2-2; D not certain. Germline-derived CDR1 and CDR2 are SGHRS and YFSETQ. This CDR3 spans 15 amino acids. V gave up 8 bases and J gave up 5 bases, with 19 bases separating them. CDR3 amino acids: CARVGGMDGTGELFF. The CDR3 DNA reads TGCGCCAGGGTGGGTGGCATGGATGGGACCGGGGAGCTGTTTTTT.

This chain uses TRBV29-1 with TRBJ2-2, with TRBD1 identical over 11 bases. CDR1 SQVTM and CDR2 ANQGSEA come from the germline V gene. V trimming: 5 bases; J trimming: 8 bases; junction bases outside the gene matches: 7. The CDR3 is made up of 14 amino acids. Written as DNA, the CDR3 is TGCAGCGTTCTGGACAGGGGGCTTCGAGGGGAGCTGTTTTTT. Amino acid sequence: CSVLDRGLRGELFF.

This chain joins TRBV4-2 and TRBJ1-2, with 7 bases matching TRBD1. Germline V gene data show CDR1 as LGHNA and CDR2 as YNFKEQ. V shed 0 bases, J shed 3 bases, and the junction held 13 bases outside the gene matches. CDR3 size: 18 residues. CDR3 DNA sequence: TGTGCCAGCAGCCAAGAAGGAGGTTTGACAGGGACCCACTATGGCTACACCTTC. Translation gives CASSQEGGLTGTHYGYTF.

This clone occurred once. The V gene is TRBV18, the J gene TRBJ2-1, with TRBD2 matching over 11 bases. The V and J ends lost 4 bases and 2 bases, in that order; junction bases with no gene match: 13. This CDR3 is built from 19 residues. Germline CDR1 is KGHSH and CDR2 is LQKENI. The CDR3 nucleotides read TGTGCCAGCTCACTTCTCGGGTCGGATAGCGGGGGGGCCTACAATGAGCAGTTCTTC. This encodes CASSLLGSDSGGAYNEQFF.